The T cell receptor (beta chain) under discussion was sequenced for a study of shared clonotypes between healthy human individuals. Study-wide findings and caveats: Sequencing depth was expected to influence donor clonotype sharing.

Deep level was the assay's run setting. Generated by immunoSEQ multiplex PCR, the TCRdb table keeps only in-frame clones and is missing some. The sample lists about 480,000 clones, about three quarters occurring once. V shed 0 bases and J 8 bases; nucleotides not matched to a gene: 9. The CDR3 is 17 amino acids. CDR1 LGHNA and CDR2 YNFKEQ come from the germline V gene. As regards this clone: Its antigen remains unknown.

Donors comprised only Caucasian adults living in Nashville, Tennessee. The V gene is TRBV4-2, the J gene TRBJ2-2; 10 bases agree with TRBD2. The sample was PBMCs. The TCR comes from a middle-aged woman in good health. Some clones in this sample may be carry-over from other donors' samples. CDR3 in DNA: TGTGCCAGCAGCCAAGATTCGGCTAGCGGGAGCTCGGGGGAGCTGTTTTTT. Amino acid sequence: CASSQDSASGSSGELFF.